The 28 T cell receptor beta chains listed next were all sequenced from one sample in a study of OX40 agonist ivuxolimab in advanced cancers. Here immunoSEQ multiplex PCR was the method, and the copy in TCRdb shows in-frame clones only, minus some. The profile shows under 95,000 clones, 86% of them singletons. The material was CD4+ or CD8+ T cells sorted from blood, obtained in a trial of the OX40 agonist ivuxolimab. The receptors were sampled from an adult with an advanced solid tumor such as melanoma, head and neck, liver or kidney cancer.

This rearrangement joins TRBV9 to TRBJ2-7; D is perhaps TRBD1 or TRBD2 (5 bases each). The germline V and J ends were trimmed by 2 bases and 5 bases, with 11 bases remaining between them. The germline V gene has CDR1 SGDLS and CDR2 YYNGEE. The CDR3 sequence is 13 residues long. The CDR3 sequence is CASSVGPLNEQYF. CDR3 nucleotides: TGTGCCAGCAGCGTGGGACCCCTCAACGAGCAGTACTTC.

The chain couples TRBV2 to TRBJ2-7, with 9 bases that match TRBD1. This CDR3 has 15 amino acids. Trimming removed 7 bases from V and 2 bases from J; junction bases left unmatched: 9. Germline V CDR1 and CDR2: SNHLY, FYNNEI. The CDR3 DNA is TGTGCCAGCAATGATCAGACAGGGGGGGCCTACGAGCAGTACTTC. Its translation: CASNDQTGGAYEQYF. The full variable domain, in which reference TRBV2 and TRBJ2-7 provide the parts outside the CDR3, is EPEVTQTPSHQVTQMGQEVILRCVPISNHLYFYWYRQILGQKVEFLVSFYNNEISEKSEIFDDQFSVERPDGSNFTLKIRSTKLEDSAMYFCASNDQTGGAYEQYFGPGTRLTVT.

The chain has TRBV6-5 and TRBJ1-1, with 8 bases matching TRBD1. The CDR3 sequence is 13 residues long. Losses at the gene ends were 5 bases for V and 5 bases for J; bases not matched to a gene: 4. The V gene's germline CDR1 is MNHEY and CDR2 SVGAGI. The CDR3 DNA is TGTGCCAGCAGTAAAACAGGGGGGACTGAAGCTTTCTTT. Amino acids: CASSKTGGTEAFF.

V and J are TRBV27 and TRBJ2-3; 14 nucleotides match TRBD2. The CDR3 is 17 residues long. CDR1 is MNHEY and CDR2 is SMNVEV in the germline V gene (reference sequence). V shed 5 bases, J shed 6 bases, and the junction held 10 bases outside the gene matches. CDR3 sequence (DNA): TGTGCCAGCAGTCCGAGACTAGCGGGGGGGCTCCGGGATACGCAGTATTTT. Residues: CASSPRLAGGLRDTQYF.

This sequence joins TRBV6-1 and TRBJ1-1; 7 bases agree with TRBD1. The V gene end was trimmed by 6 bases and the J gene end by 1 base; junction bases not matched to a gene: 8. This CDR3 has 15 residues. Germline assignment: CDR1 MNHNS and CDR2 SASEGT. Here the CDR3 DNA reads TGTGCCAGCAGGCGGGGGCAGGGGGGGAACACTGAAGCTTTCTTT. This translates into CASRRGQGGNTEAFF.

This clone appeared a few times. The chain employs TRBV11-3 and TRBJ2-7; a weak D match, TRBD1 (7 bases). Trimming left V 0 bases short and J 0 bases short, with 18 bases between. CDR3 length equals 18 residues. The germline gives CDR1 SGHNT, CDR2 YENEEA. CDR3: CASSLDQGGSSSSYEQYF. CDR3 nucleotides: TGTGCCAGCAGCTTAGATCAGGGGGGTAGCTCTTCCTCCTACGAGCAGTACTTC. Together with reference TRBV11-3 and TRBJ2-7, the CDR3 gives the full variable domain: EAGVVQSPRYKIIEKKQPVAFWCNPISGHNTLYWYLQNLGQGPELLIRYENEEAVDDSQLPKDRFSAERLKGVDSTLKIQPAELGDSAVYLCASSLDQGGSSSSYEQYFGPGTRLTVT.

V is TRBV7-2 and J is TRBJ2-7; D not certain. The V and J ends lost 6 bases and 1 base respectively, with 13 bases between them. The CDR3 is made up of 14 amino acids. Per germline, CDR1 SGHTA and CDR2 FQGNSA. CDR3 region: CASSLTPQSYEQYF. The CDR3 DNA reads TGTGCCAGCAGTTTAACCCCACAATCCTACGAGCAGTACTTC.

This rearrangement joins TRBV11-2 to TRBJ2-1; TRBD2 might be the D (5 bases). V dropped 7 bases and J dropped 2 bases, with 15 bases sitting between them. Germline V CDR1 and CDR2: SGHAT, FQNNGV. The CDR3 covers 15 residues. The CDR3 DNA reads as TGTGCCAGCAACGAGGGTTTTACGACCTACAATGAGCAGTTCTTC. Its translation is CASNEGFTTYNEQFF.

This clone was found once. This chain links TRBV5-1 with TRBJ2-5; 8 bases align to TRBD1. The CDR3 runs to 15 residues. V lost 0 bases, J lost 4 bases, and 5 bases stayed unmatched. CDR1 and CDR2 (germline): SGHRS, YFSETQ. The CDR3 here is CASSLGDRGTETQYF. The CDR3 coding sequence is TGCGCCAGCAGCTTGGGTGACAGGGGAACAGAGACCCAGTACTTC. Variable domain in full (rest from reference TRBV5-1 and TRBJ2-5): KAGVTQTPRYLIKTRGQQVTLSCSPISGHRSVSWYQQTPGQGLQFLFEYFSETQRNKGNFPGRFSGRQFSNSRSEMNVSTLELGDSALYLCASSLGDRGTETQYFGPGTRLLVL.

The chain combines TRBV18 with TRBJ1-1; 8 bases are shared with TRBD1. Germline CDR1 reads KGHSH; CDR2 reads LQKENI. V was clipped by 3 bases and J by 4 bases; unmatched bases: 4. There are 14 residues in the CDR3. For the CDR3, the DNA is TGTGCCAGCTCACCGGGACAGGTAGGCACTGAAGCTTTCTTT. Translated, it gives CASSPGQVGTEAFF.

The rearrangement uses TRBV13 and TRBJ2-7; weak D call: TRBD1 (6 bases). V was clipped by 0 bases and J by 5 bases, with 8 bases between them. Germline V lookup: CDR1 PRHDT, CDR2 FYEKMQ (reference sequence). CDR3 size: 13 residues. CDR3 in DNA: TGTGCCAGCAGCTTAGGCAGGGGTAACGAGCAGTACTTC. As protein: CASSLGRGNEQYF. The complete variable domain, with remaining parts taken from reference TRBV13 and TRBJ2-7, reads AAGVIQSPRHLIKEKRETATLKCYPIPRHDTVYWYQQGPGQDPQFLISFYEKMQSDKGSIPDRFSAQQFSDYHSELNMSSLELGDSALYFCASSLGRGNEQYFGPGTRLTVT.

The rearrangement uses TRBV30 and TRBJ2-3, with no clear D. V lost 7 bases, J lost 10 bases, and 12 bases lay in between. Germline V gene data show CDR1 as GTSNPN and CDR2 as SVGIG (reference sequence). CDR3 size: 10 residues. The CDR3 is CAFGPTPQYF. The CDR3 region has the DNA TGTGCCTTTGGACCGACACCGCAGTATTTT.

The V and J genes are TRBV6-5 and TRBJ2-7; TRBD2 aligns across 10 bases. Trimming cost V 6 bases and J 2 bases; bases outside gene matches: 7. The CDR3 spans 15 residues. The germline CDR1 and CDR2 sequences are MNHEY and SVGAGI. This chain's CDR3 is CASSRLAGATYEQYF. The CDR3 nucleotides are TGTGCCAGCAGCCGACTAGCGGGTGCGACCTACGAGCAGTACTTC.

The rearrangement uses TRBV18 and TRBJ1-4; 7 positions match TRBD1. The CDR3 spans 15 residues. V trimming: 4 bases; J trimming: 1 base; junction bases outside the gene matches: 3. The germline CDR1 and CDR2 sequences are KGHSH and LQKENI. The CDR3, as DNA: TGTGCCAGCTCACGGTCAGGGGGAACTAATGAAAAACTGTTTTTT. Its protein is CASSRSGGTNEKLFF.

The chain recombines TRBV5-1 with TRBJ1-1; D may be TRBD1 (5 bases). The CDR3 contains 14 residues. The germline V gene encodes CDR1 SGHRS and CDR2 YFSETQ. The germline V and J ends were trimmed by 2 bases and 0 bases, with 8 bases remaining between them. The CDR3 sequence is CASSLTGLNTEAFF. As DNA, the CDR3 is TGCGCCAGCAGCTTAACAGGTCTGAACACTGAAGCTTTCTTT.

A note on this clone: The junction departs from germline at one end; a sequencing error may be responsible. This chain joins TRBV5-4 and TRBJ2-7, with unresolved D. CDR1 SGHNT and CDR2 YYREEE come from the germline V gene (reference sequence). This CDR3 is 13 amino acids long. This CDR3 reads CASSQDGYYEQYF. The CDR3 region has the DNA TGCGCCAGCAGCCAGGACGGATACTACGAGCAGTACTTC.

V is TRBV27 and J is TRBJ2-3; 7 nucleotides line up with TRBD2. The V gene's germline CDR1 is MNHEY and CDR2 SMNVEV (reference sequence). This CDR3 spans 15 amino acids. The V gene end was trimmed by 6 bases and the J gene end by 0 bases; junction bases not matched to a gene: 6. DNA of the CDR3: TGTGCCAGCAGCAAGACTAGCATGAGCACAGATACGCAGTATTTT. This codes for CASSKTSMSTDTQYF.

The J gene is TRBJ2-3, the V gene TRBV2; TRBD1 matches at 7 bases. V lost 4 bases, J lost 4 bases, and 5 bases stayed unmatched. Germline V gene sequence: CDR1 SNHLY, CDR2 FYNNEI. The CDR3 covers 14 residues. The CDR3 sequence: CASSVDRESDTQYF. The CDR3 DNA is TGTGCCAGCAGTGTCGACAGGGAGTCAGATACGCAGTATTTT.

The chain recombines TRBV6-5 with TRBJ2-1; D is undetermined. The CDR3 has 14 residues. Looked up from germline, CDR1 is MNHEY and CDR2 is SVGAGI. V was cut by 0 bases and J by 7 bases, with 10 bases left in between. The CDR3 loop reads CASSYSPSLNEQFF. In DNA form, the CDR3 reads TGTGCCAGCAGTTACTCTCCCAGCTTGAATGAGCAGTTCTTC.

V and J are TRBV5-1 and TRBJ1-4, with 7 positions matching TRBD1. The CDR3 length is 19 residues. Germline CDR1 is SGHRS and CDR2 is YFSETQ. V was clipped by 0 bases and J by 0 bases; unmatched bases: 11. The CDR3 coding sequence is TGCGCCAGCAGCTTGGCCTTAGGAATTACAGGGGCAACTAATGAAAAACTGTTTTTT. Translated: CASSLALGITGATNEKLFF. The full variable domain, its missing parts supplied by reference TRBV5-1 and TRBJ1-4, is KAGVTQTPRYLIKTRGQQVTLSCSPISGHRSVSWYQQTPGQGLQFLFEYFSETQRNKGNFPGRFSGRQFSNSRSEMNVSTLELGDSALYLCASSLALGITGATNEKLFFGSGTQLSVL.

This chain joins TRBV11-3 and TRBJ1-6, with no clear D. V gave up 0 bases and J gave up 9 bases, with 3 bases separating them. Per germline, CDR1 SGHNT and CDR2 YENEEA. The CDR3 extends over 12 amino acids. In DNA form, the CDR3 reads TGTGCCAGCAGCTTAGATACTTCACCCCTCCACTTT. Amino acid sequence: CASSLDTSPLHF.

The chain has TRBV9 and TRBJ1-3; 9 bases match TRBD1. The CDR3 loop spans 18 amino acids. V was clipped by 2 bases and J by 4 bases; unmatched bases: 13. From germline, CDR1 is SGDLS and CDR2 YYNGEE. The CDR3 loop reads CASSVGPTGGSAGNTIYF. In nucleotides, the CDR3 is TGTGCCAGCAGCGTGGGCCCAACAGGGGGCTCAGCGGGAAACACCATATATTTT.

J is TRBJ1-3 and V is TRBV13; D not certain. The V end lost 1 base, the J end lost 0 bases, and 7 bases lay between the germline ends. The length of the CDR3 is 15 residues. The germline V gene encodes CDR1 PRHDT and CDR2 FYEKMQ (reference sequence). This CDR3 is CASSLAAASGNTIYF. The CDR3 DNA follows: TGTGCCAGCAGCTTAGCGGCGGCCTCTGGAAACACCATATATTTT.

The rearrangement links TRBV19 to TRBJ1-3; D is perhaps TRBD1 (5 bases). Looked up from germline, CDR1 is LNHDA and CDR2 is SQIVND (reference sequence). Trimming removed 1 base at V and 0 bases at J, with 13 bases between. This CDR3 contains 17 residues. CDR3 nucleotide sequence: TGTGCCAGTAGTATAGCGCCCCAGGGCAACTCTGGAAACACCATATATTTT. This encodes CASSIAPQGNSGNTIYF.

J is TRBJ2-1 and V is TRBV5-6; 11 nucleotides agree with TRBD2. V shed 2 bases, J shed 7 bases, and the junction held 8 bases outside the gene matches. The germline gives CDR1 SGHDT, CDR2 YYEEEE. The CDR3 is 16 amino acids. For the CDR3, the DNA is TGTGCCAGCAGCTTCCTTAGCGGGAGGGCCTTAAATGAGCAGTTCTTC. Translation: CASSFLSGRALNEQFF.

This chain links TRBV19 with TRBJ1-6; D ambiguous. With 0 bases removed from V and 10 bases from J, the gap between germline ends came to 7 bases. The CDR3 contains 13 residues. Germline CDR1 LNHDA, CDR2 SQIVND (reference sequence). The chain's CDR3 is CASSIDESSPLHF. Written as DNA, the CDR3 is TGTGCCAGTAGTATAGATGAGAGCTCACCCCTCCACTTT.

The chain recombines TRBV9 with TRBJ2-7, with D possibly called TRBD1 or TRBD2 (6 bases each). CDR1 and CDR2 (germline): SGDLS, YYNGEE. V was shortened by 4 bases and J by 5 bases, with 19 bases between the two germline ends. The length of the CDR3 is 15 residues. CDR3 DNA: TGTGCCAGCAGCCCCCGAGGGGGGAGTCACCACGAGCAGTACTTC. It translates to CASSPRGGSHHEQYF.

A single count supports this clone. The rearrangement uses TRBV19 and TRBJ2-1; maybe TRBD2 (6 bases). Trimming took off 0 bases at V and 12 bases at J, with 18 bases between the two ends. This CDR3 has 15 amino acids. Germline V gene data show CDR1 as LNHDA and CDR2 as SQIVND (reference sequence). The CDR3 protein is CASSIDSVGGRGQFF. The CDR3 nucleotides read TGTGCCAGTAGTATAGATTCAGTGGGAGGAAGAGGGCAGTTCTTC. The full variable domain, with the rest looked up from reference TRBV19 and TRBJ2-1, is DGGITQSPKYLFRKEGQNVTLSCEQNLNHDAMYWYRQDPGQGLRLIYYSQIVNDFQKGDIAEGYSVSREKKESFPLTVTSAQKNPTAFYLCASSIDSVGGRGQFFGPGTRLTVL.